Below are 17 T cell receptor beta chains sequenced from a single sample in a study of blood T cells in healthy people across ages. Using a J-beta primer mix together with a sample-barcoded 5' primer, a second PCR was run for roughly 6 to 12 cycles. MiXCR, applied by TCRdb to the 5' RACE reads, yields one record per CDR3 protein. The profile shows some 1.6 million distinct CDR3 sequences, 30% to 40% of them singletons. The specimen sequenced was blood. Source of these receptors: a woman younger than 45 in good health.

V is TRBV10-3 and J is TRBJ2-1; 12 nucleotides align to TRBD1. Looked up from germline, CDR1 is ENHRY and CDR2 is SYGVKD. The V segment lost 10 bases and the J segment 5 bases; nucleotides outside the gene matches: 6. The CDR3 has 14 residues. The CDR3 here is CATWGQGANNEQFF. For the CDR3, the DNA is TGTGCCACCTGGGGACAGGGGGCCAACAATGAGCAGTTCTTC.

Points on this clonotype: A much larger clone differs from this one at a single base, so this may be a read error. The chain recombines TRBV3-1 with TRBJ1-1, with a possible D match to TRBD1 (6 bases). The V end was cut by 1 base, the J end by 4 bases, with 7 bases between. The CDR3 contains 13 residues. CDR1 LGHDT and CDR2 YNNKEL come from the germline V gene (reference sequence). CDR3: CASSQAGATEAFF. The CDR3 nucleotides are TGTGCCAGCAGCCAAGCAGGGGCCACTGAAGCTTTCTTT.

The chain recombines TRBV10-3 with TRBJ2-3; tentative D call: TRBD2 (5 bases). The germline V gene has CDR1 ENHRY and CDR2 SYGVKD. The ends were cut back, 3 bases at V and 0 bases at J, with 7 bases in the middle. The CDR3 sequence is 14 residues long. The CDR3 DNA reads as TGTGCCATCAGTGACAGGACTAGCACAGATACGCAGTATTTT. This codes for CAISDRTSTDTQYF.

This chain joins TRBV5-1 and TRBJ2-7, with TRBD2 as a possible D gene (7 bases). The CDR3 has 16 amino acids. Trimming removed 7 bases at V and 3 bases at J, with 23 bases between. The germline V gene has CDR1 SGHRS and CDR2 YFSETQ. This chain's CDR3 is CASGWGRGYADYEQYF. CDR3 nucleotides: TGCGCCAGCGGCTGGGGGCGGGGGTACGCTGACTACGAGCAGTACTTC.

This clonotype was counted only a few times. The J gene is TRBJ1-4, the V gene TRBV6-1; 7 nucleotides match TRBD1. The CDR3 spans 14 residues. CDR1 and CDR2 (germline): MNHNS, SASEGT. V lost 6 bases to trimming and J lost 7 bases; unmatched junction nucleotides: 8. DNA for the CDR3: TGTGCCAGCAGGCCGGGACAGATAGTTGAAAAACTGTTTTTT. Protein: CASRPGQIVEKLFF.

This clonotype was counted at least ten times. V is TRBV4-1 and J is TRBJ2-7, with TRBD1 as a possible D gene (8 bases). This CDR3 has 15 amino acids. Trimming took off 4 bases at V and 5 bases at J, with 18 bases between the two ends. CDR1 is MGHRA and CDR2 is YSYEKL in the germline V gene. CDR3: CASSPSGQGGDEQYF. The CDR3 DNA sequence: TGCGCCAGCAGCCCTTCTGGACAGGGAGGGGACGAGCAGTACTTC.

This chain joins TRBV4-2 and TRBJ1-2; D might be TRBD1 (5 bases). V lost 0 bases and J lost 8, with 16 bases in between. Germline lookup yields CDR1 LGHNA and CDR2 YNFKEQ. The length of the CDR3 is 15 residues. The CDR3 is CASSQDPSWGRGYTF. The CDR3 DNA reads TGTGCCAGCAGCCAAGACCCTTCGTGGGGCCGGGGCTACACCTTC.

The sample holds many counts of this clonotype. The gene calls are TRBV6-4 and TRBJ2-1; D call uncertain. The germline V gene has CDR1 MRHNA and CDR2 SNTAGT. The CDR3 covers 13 residues. Deletions cut 0 bases from V and 7 bases from J, with 7 bases between. The CDR3, as DNA: TGTGCCAGCAGTGACTCGAGCGAGAATGAGCAGTTCTTC. It specifies CASSDSSENEQFF.

This clonotype was detected only a few times. An end of the junction differs from the germline gene, which may be a read error. The chain is built from TRBV29-1 and TRBJ2-1; TRBD2 agrees at 8 bases. CDR1 SQVTM and CDR2 ANQGSEA come from the germline V gene. CDR3 length: 15 amino acids. CDR3 in amino acids: CSVEGRGVNYDEQFF. The CDR3 DNA reads as TGCAGCGTTGAAGGGCGGGGGGTGAACTACGATGAGCAGTTCTTC.

At least ten counts were recorded for this clonotype. This chain uses TRBV7-9 with TRBJ1-2, with unresolved D. Trimming took off 0 bases at V and 4 bases at J, with 6 bases between the two ends. The CDR3 length is 13 residues. CDR1 and CDR2 (germline): SEHNR, FQNEAQ (reference sequence). The CDR3 region is CASSLADFYGYTF. The CDR3 DNA reads TGTGCCAGCAGCTTAGCTGATTTCTATGGCTACACCTTC.

Regarding this clonotype: The junction departs from germline at one end; a sequencing error may be responsible. The V call is TRBV29-1, the J call TRBJ2-7; 8 bases match TRBD1. Germline values: CDR1 SQVTM, CDR2 ANQGSEA. The CDR3 contains 13 residues. CDR3 amino acids: CSVNAGGGYAQYF. The CDR3 region has the DNA TGCAGCGTAAACGCAGGGGGCGGTTACGCGCAGTACTTC.

This clonotype came up a few times. V gene TRBV4-1 combines with J gene TRBJ2-1; D unclear. Between the trimmed V and J ends, which lost 1 base and 10 bases, there was a span of 8 bases. The CDR3 loop spans 12 amino acids. Germline CDR1 is MGHRA and CDR2 is YSYEKL. CDR3 nucleotides: TGCGCCAGCAGCCAAGGCCGGCGGGAGCAGTTCTTC. Translated, it gives CASSQGRREQFF.

This clonotype was observed many times. The genes are TRBV11-2 and TRBJ2-7, with TRBD1 identical over 7 bases. CDR3 length equals 15 residues. Germline-derived CDR1 and CDR2 are SGHAT and FQNNGV. The V gene end was trimmed by 4 bases and the J gene end by 0 bases; junction bases not matched to a gene: 6. CDR3: CASSYGDSRSYEQYF. The DNA of the CDR3 is TGTGCCAGCAGCTACGGGGACAGCCGCTCCTACGAGCAGTACTTC.

This clonotype was counted between two and nine times. This rearrangement joins TRBV5-8 to TRBJ2-7; 7 bases fit TRBD2. CDR1 and CDR2 from the germline V gene are SGHTS and YDEGEE. Losses at the gene ends were 5 bases for V and 3 bases for J; bases not matched to a gene: 5. The CDR3 sequence is 13 residues long. For the CDR3, the DNA is TGTGCCAGCAGATTCGGACTAGTCTACGAGCAGTACTTC. It specifies CASRFGLVYEQYF.

V gene TRBV5-6 combines with J gene TRBJ2-4, with 12 bases identical to TRBD2. The assigned J gene may be wrong: the sequence end matches TRBJ2-7 better. The germline gives CDR1 SGHDT, CDR2 YYEEEE. This CDR3 spans 15 amino acids. The CDR3, as DNA: TGTGCCAGCAGACGGCTAGCGGGAGGGTTCCACGAGCAGTACTTC. Residues: CASRRLAGGFHEQYF.

The table lists this clonotype with a few counts. The chain is built from TRBV6-1 and TRBJ1-1, with 7 bases matching TRBD1. J lost 1 base, V lost 8 bases, and 7 bases had no gene match. The CDR3 contains 14 residues. The germline V gene has CDR1 MNHNS and CDR2 SASEGT. CDR3 sequence: CASQRGQENTEAFF. The CDR3 coding sequence is TGTGCCAGCCAGAGGGGGCAGGAGAACACTGAAGCTTTCTTT.

V usage is TRBV4-1 and J usage is TRBJ1-1, with 7 bases that match TRBD1. CDR3 length: 15 amino acids. The V segment lost 2 bases and the J segment 3 bases; nucleotides outside the gene matches: 6. The germline CDR1 and CDR2 sequences are MGHRA and YSYEKL. In nucleotides, the CDR3 is TGCGCCAGCAGCCAACCGGACAGGTACGACACTGAAGCTTTCTTT. Translation gives CASSQPDRYDTEAFF.